Listed below are T cell receptor beta chains from one sample, sequenced in a study of T cell changes during pregnancy in multiple sclerosis. Profiled with immunoSEQ multiplex PCR; TCRdb holds only in-frame clones, not every one. Among some 99,000 clones listed, approximately 93% were seen once. The sequences come from peripheral blood, collected after pregnancy. The origin of the receptors is a female donor with multiple sclerosis, enrolled in a pregnancy study. The CDR3 runs from the conserved cysteine through the conserved F or W. The D gene is left open where the match is weak. Expanded clones are given a class, and other clones once, few, many or no size at all.

j_call d_call v_call clone_size cdr3_aa cdr3_nt
TRBJ2-3 TRBD2 TRBV9 NA CASSVLSGSKDTQYF TGTGCCAGCAGCGTTTTAAGCGGGAGTAAGGATACGCAGTATTTT
TRBJ2-3 NA TRBV5-1 NA CASSLGTSNTDTQYF TGCGCCAGCAGCTTGGGGACTTCAAACACAGATACGCAGTATTTT
TRBJ1-2 NA TRBV4-1 NA CASSQVGRGNYGYTF TGCGCCAGCAGCCAAGTGGGCCGGGGGAACTATGGCTACACCTTC
TRBJ1-2 NA TRBV19 once CASRRLAGGADGYTF TGTGCCAGTAGAAGGTTGGCGGGGGGCGCAGATGGCTACACCTTC
TRBJ2-7 TRBD1 TRBV7-2 NA CASSTGTGGTYEQYF TGTGCCAGCAGCACAGGGACAGGGGGGACCTACGAGCAGTACTTC
TRBJ1-2 TRBD1 TRBV29-1 NA CSVELQGLNYGYTF TGCAGCGTCGAATTACAGGGGCTTAACTATGGCTACACCTTC
TRBJ2-7 TRBD1 TRBV6-1 once CASSFLDRNEQYF TGTGCCAGCAGTTTCCTGGACAGGAACGAGCAGTACTTC
TRBJ2-2 NA TRBV7-6 NA CASSFLGNTGELFF TGTGCCAGCAGCTTTCTAGGGAACACCGGGGAGCTGTTTTTT
TRBJ2-3 NA TRBV4-2 NA CASSLQPRTGGGDTQYF TGTGCCAGCAGCCTTCAACCCCGTACAGGGGGGGGTGATACGCAGTATTTT
TRBJ1-1 NA TRBV11-2 NA CASSLTDYRTLNTEAFF TGTGCCAGCAGCTTAACGGATTACAGGACCCTGAACACTGAAGCTTTCTTT
TRBJ2-1 TRBD2 TRBV5-6 NA CASSFGTSGSNEQFF TGTGCCAGCAGTTTTGGGACTAGCGGGAGTAATGAGCAGTTCTTC
TRBJ2-4 TRBD1 TRBV6-5 NA CASKIGTGKNIQYF TGTGCCAGCAAAATCGGGACAGGGAAAAACATTCAGTACTTC
TRBJ2-1 TRBD2 TRBV6-5 NA CASSYGASGGYNEQFF TGTGCCAGCAGTTACGGGGCTAGCGGGGGCTACAATGAGCAGTTCTTC
TRBJ2-5 TRBD1 TRBV14 NA CASSQELTGRGLSTQYF TGTGCCAGCAGCCAAGAGCTGACAGGGAGAGGCCTATCGACCCAGTACTTC
TRBJ2-7 TRBD1 TRBV29-1 NA CSVEGGDRGTYEQYF TGCAGCGTTGAAGGCGGGGACAGGGGTACGTACGAGCAGTACTTC
TRBJ2-5 TRBD2 TRBV5-5 NA CASSLGRGTSGQETQYF TGTGCCAGCAGCTTAGGCAGGGGAACTAGCGGCCAAGAGACCCAGTACTTC
TRBJ1-5 NA TRBV30 NA CAWSKSGVRQPQHF TGTGCCTGGAGTAAGTCGGGGGTACGACAGCCCCAGCATTTT
TRBJ1-2 NA TRBV6-1 once CASSPGLSPKGYTF TGTGCCAGCAGTCCCGGACTCAGCCCCAAGGGCTACACCTTC
TRBJ2-7 NA TRBV7-2 NA CASSLDGAPLSGEQYF TGTGCCAGCAGCTTAGATGGGGCACCTCTCTCGGGCGAGCAGTACTTC
TRBJ2-7 NA TRBV27 NA CASSLSAGTYEQYF TGTGCCAGCAGTTTATCTGCAGGGACCTACGAGCAGTACTTC
TRBJ2-3 NA TRBV5-1 NA CASLRGASNPGDTQYF TGCGCCAGCCTCCGGGGGGCGTCCAACCCGGGTGATACGCAGTATTTT
TRBJ1-1 NA TRBV7-9 NA CASSWGVGIIEAFF TGTGCCAGCAGCTGGGGGGTTGGGATAATTGAAGCTTTCTTT
TRBJ2-3 NA TRBV7-9 NA CAIQERTHSTDTQYF TGTGCCATTCAGGAACGAACCCATAGCACAGATACGCAGTATTTT
TRBJ2-7 TRBD1 TRBV10-1 NA CASSLGQTAYEQYF TGCGCCAGCAGCTTGGGACAGACTGCCTACGAGCAGTACTTC
TRBJ1-2 TRBD1 TRBV6-1 NA CASRVDRVYGYTF TGTGCCAGCCGTGTGGACAGGGTCTATGGCTACACCTTC
TRBJ1-4 TRBD1 TRBV9 NA CASSPEDRGDEKLFF TGTGCCAGCAGCCCGGAGGACAGGGGCGATGAAAAACTGTTTTTT
TRBJ2-5 TRBD1 TRBV5-4 NA CASSDRGLQETQYF TGTGCCAGCAGCGACAGGGGCCTTCAAGAGACCCAGTACTTC
TRBJ2-2 NA TRBV7-3 NA CASSLTGKGLNTGELFF TGTGCCAGCAGCTTAACAGGAAAAGGACTTAACACCGGGGAGCTGTTTTTT
TRBJ1-5 NA TRBV19 few CASSIVRLVRGQPQHF TGTGCCAGTAGTATAGTTCGGTTAGTCCGCGGTCAGCCCCAGCATTTT
TRBJ1-1 TRBD1 TRBV4-2 few CASSPGQGNTEAFF TGTGCCAGCAGTCCGGGACAGGGGAACACTGAAGCTTTCTTT
TRBJ2-7 NA TRBV11-3 NA CASSPRGGVDYEQYF TGTGCCAGCAGCCCCCGGGGCGGGGTAGACTACGAGCAGTACTTC
TRBJ2-3 NA TRBV18 once CASSPPGISATDTQYF TGTGCCAGCTCACCACCGGGGATTAGCGCGACAGATACGCAGTATTTT
TRBJ2-5 TRBD1 TRBV5-6 few CASSLAGRGQETQYF TGTGCCAGCAGCTTGGCCGGCAGGGGGCAAGAGACCCAGTACTTC
TRBJ2-7 TRBD2 TRBV5-4 NA CASSPSGSFYEQYF TGTGCCAGCAGCCCTAGCGGGAGTTTCTACGAGCAGTACTTC
TRBJ1-1 NA TRBV29-1 NA CSVQFLRPEAFF TGCAGCGTCCAGTTCCTCAGGCCTGAAGCTTTCTTT
TRBJ2-7 TRBD1 TRBV23-1 NA CASTSDRGHEQYF TGCGCCAGCACCTCGGACAGGGGACACGAGCAGTACTTC
TRBJ2-7 NA TRBV28 once CASMSGGNYEQYF TGTGCCAGCATGTCAGGGGGGAACTACGAGCAGTACTTC
TRBJ2-3 TRBD1 TRBV7-9 NA CASSLGGTGVSMITDTQYF TGTGCCAGCAGCTTAGGGGGGACAGGTGTGTCTATGATCACAGATACGCAGTATTTT
TRBJ2-2 TRBD1 TRBV5-1 NA CASSSGQGRAGELFF TGCGCCAGCAGCTCCGGACAGGGGCGGGCCGGGGAGCTGTTTTTT
TRBJ1-1 NA TRBV20-1 NA CSARQGFEAFF TGCAGTGCTAGACAGGGGTTTGAAGCTTTCTTT
TRBJ2-2 NA TRBV9 NA CASSVEGSTGELFF TGTGCCAGCAGCGTAGAGGGGTCCACCGGGGAGCTGTTTTTT
TRBJ1-2 NA TRBV27 once CASSSGGPSRGYTF TGTGCCAGCAGTTCGGGGGGGCCCTCGAGGGGCTACACCTTC